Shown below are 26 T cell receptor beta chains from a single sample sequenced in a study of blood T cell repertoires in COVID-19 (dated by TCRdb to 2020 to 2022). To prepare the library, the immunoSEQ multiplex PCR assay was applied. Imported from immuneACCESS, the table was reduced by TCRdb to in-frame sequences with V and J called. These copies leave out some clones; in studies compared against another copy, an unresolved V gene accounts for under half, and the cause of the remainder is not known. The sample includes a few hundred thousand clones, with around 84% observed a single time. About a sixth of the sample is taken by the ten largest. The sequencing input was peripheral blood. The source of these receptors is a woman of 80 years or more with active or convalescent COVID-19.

CDR3 bases: TGTGCCAGCAGGGGAGGGGGGAACTCTGGAAACACCATATATTTT. Residues: CASRGGGNSGNTIYF. This sequence joins TRBV6-6 and TRBJ1-3; a possible D gene is TRBD1 (6 bases). The V end lost 6 bases, the J end lost 0 bases, and 12 bases lay between the germline ends. Germline lookup yields CDR1 MNHNY and CDR2 SVGAGI (reference sequence). This CDR3 is built from 15 residues.

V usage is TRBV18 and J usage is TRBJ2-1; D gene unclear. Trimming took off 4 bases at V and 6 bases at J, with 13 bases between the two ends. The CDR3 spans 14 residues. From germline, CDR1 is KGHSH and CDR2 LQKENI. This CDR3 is CASSLRTLSNEQFF. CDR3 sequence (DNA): TGTGCCAGCTCACTACGCACTCTGAGCAATGAGCAGTTCTTC.

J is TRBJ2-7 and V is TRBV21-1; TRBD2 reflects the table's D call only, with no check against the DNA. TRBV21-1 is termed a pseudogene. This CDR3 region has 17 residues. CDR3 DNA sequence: TGTGCCAGCAGCAAAGAAAGGCTAGCGGGTTCCTCCTACGAGCAGTACTTC. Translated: CASSKERLAGSSYEQYF.

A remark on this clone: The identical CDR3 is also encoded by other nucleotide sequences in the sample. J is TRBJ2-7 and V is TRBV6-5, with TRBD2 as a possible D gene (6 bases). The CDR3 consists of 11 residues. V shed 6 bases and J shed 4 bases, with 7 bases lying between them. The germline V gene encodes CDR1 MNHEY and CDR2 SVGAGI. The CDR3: CASRRGYEQYF. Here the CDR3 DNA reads TGTGCCAGCAGGCGGGGATACGAGCAGTACTTC.

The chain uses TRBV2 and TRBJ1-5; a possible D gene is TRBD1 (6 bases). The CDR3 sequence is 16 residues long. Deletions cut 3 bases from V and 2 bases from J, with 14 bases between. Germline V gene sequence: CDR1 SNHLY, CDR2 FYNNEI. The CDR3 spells CASSDRGGKGNQPQHF. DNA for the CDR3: TGTGCCAGCAGTGATAGAGGGGGTAAGGGCAATCAGCCCCAGCATTTT.

The CDR3 DNA is TGTGCCAGTAGCCCTCGGGCAGGGGGCTATGGCTACACCTTC. Translating gives CASSPRAGGYGYTF. The chain employs TRBV19 and TRBJ1-2; the match to TRBD1 covers 7 bases. The junction had 8 bases not matched to a gene; V was cut back by 6 bases and J by 4 bases. This CDR3 is 14 amino acids long. Germline loops: CDR1 LNHDA, CDR2 SQIVND (reference sequence).

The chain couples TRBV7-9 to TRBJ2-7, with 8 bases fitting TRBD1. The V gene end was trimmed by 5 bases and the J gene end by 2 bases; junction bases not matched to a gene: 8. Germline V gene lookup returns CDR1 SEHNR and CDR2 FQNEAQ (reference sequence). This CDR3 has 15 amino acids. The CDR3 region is CASSLETGVPYEQYF. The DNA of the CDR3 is TGTGCCAGCAGCCTAGAGACAGGGGTTCCCTACGAGCAGTACTTC.

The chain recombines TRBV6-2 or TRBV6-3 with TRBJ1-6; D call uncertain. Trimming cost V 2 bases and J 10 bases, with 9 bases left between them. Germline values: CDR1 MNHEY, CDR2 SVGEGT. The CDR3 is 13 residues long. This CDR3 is CASSYLPRSPLHF. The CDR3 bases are TGTGCCAGCAGTTACCTCCCGCGATCACCCCTCCACTTT.

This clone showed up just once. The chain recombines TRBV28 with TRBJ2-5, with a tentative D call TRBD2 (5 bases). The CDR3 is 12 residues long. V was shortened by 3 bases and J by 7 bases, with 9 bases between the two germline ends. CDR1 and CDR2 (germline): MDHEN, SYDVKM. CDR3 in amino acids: CASSLLAGTQYF. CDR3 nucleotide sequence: TGTGCCAGCAGTTTGCTAGCCGGGACCCAGTACTTC.

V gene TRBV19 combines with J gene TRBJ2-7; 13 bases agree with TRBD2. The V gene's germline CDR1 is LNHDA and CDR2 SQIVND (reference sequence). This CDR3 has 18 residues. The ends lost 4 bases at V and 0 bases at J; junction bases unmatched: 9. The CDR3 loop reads CASSRTSGGNPSSYEQYF. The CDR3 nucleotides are TGTGCCAGTAGTAGGACTAGCGGGGGTAACCCCAGCTCCTACGAGCAGTACTTC.

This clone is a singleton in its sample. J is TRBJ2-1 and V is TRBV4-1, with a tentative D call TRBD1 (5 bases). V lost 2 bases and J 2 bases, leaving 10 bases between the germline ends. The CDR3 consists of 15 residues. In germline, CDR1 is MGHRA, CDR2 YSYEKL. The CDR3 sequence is CASSQMVRAYNEQFF. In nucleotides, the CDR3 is TGCGCCAGCAGCCAAATGGTCAGGGCCTACAATGAGCAGTTCTTC.

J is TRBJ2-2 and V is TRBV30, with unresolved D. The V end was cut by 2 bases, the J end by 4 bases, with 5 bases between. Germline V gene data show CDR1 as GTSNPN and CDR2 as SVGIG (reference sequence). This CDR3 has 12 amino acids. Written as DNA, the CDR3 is TGTGCCTGGAGTACGAGCACCGGGGAGCTGTTTTTT. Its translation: CAWSTSTGELFF.

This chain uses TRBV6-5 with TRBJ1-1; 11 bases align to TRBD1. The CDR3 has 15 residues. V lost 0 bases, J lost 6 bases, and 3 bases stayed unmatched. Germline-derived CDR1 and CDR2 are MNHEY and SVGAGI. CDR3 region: CASSYSRTGGAEAFF. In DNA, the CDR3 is TGTGCCAGCAGTTACTCCCGGACAGGGGGCGCTGAAGCTTTCTTT.

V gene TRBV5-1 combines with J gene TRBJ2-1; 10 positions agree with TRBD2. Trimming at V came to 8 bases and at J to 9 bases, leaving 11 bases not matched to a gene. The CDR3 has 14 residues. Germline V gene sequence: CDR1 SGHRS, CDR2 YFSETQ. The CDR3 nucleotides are TGCGCCAGTTTAGCGGGAGGCGGTTACGGTGAGCAGTTCTTC. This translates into CASLAGGGYGEQFF.

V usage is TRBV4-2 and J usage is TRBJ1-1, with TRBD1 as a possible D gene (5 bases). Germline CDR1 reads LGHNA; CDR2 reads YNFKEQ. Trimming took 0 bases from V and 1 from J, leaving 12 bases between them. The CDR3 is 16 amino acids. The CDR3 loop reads CASSQETVGGNTEAFF. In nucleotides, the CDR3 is TGTGCCAGCAGCCAAGAGACCGTCGGGGGGAACACTGAAGCTTTCTTT.

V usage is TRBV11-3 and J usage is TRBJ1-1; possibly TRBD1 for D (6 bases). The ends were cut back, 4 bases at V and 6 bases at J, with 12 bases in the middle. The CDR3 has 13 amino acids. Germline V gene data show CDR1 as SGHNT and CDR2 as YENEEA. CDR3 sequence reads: CASSSSTGSEAFF. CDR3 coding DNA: TGTGCCAGCAGCTCCAGTACAGGGTCTGAAGCTTTCTTT.

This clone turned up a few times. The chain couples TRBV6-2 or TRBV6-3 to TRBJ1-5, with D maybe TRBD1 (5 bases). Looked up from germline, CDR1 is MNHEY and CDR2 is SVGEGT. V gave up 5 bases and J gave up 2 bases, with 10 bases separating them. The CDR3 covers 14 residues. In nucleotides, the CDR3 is TGTGCCAGCAGTGACAGTTCTGGCAATCAGCCCCAGCATTTT. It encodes CASSDSSGNQPQHF.

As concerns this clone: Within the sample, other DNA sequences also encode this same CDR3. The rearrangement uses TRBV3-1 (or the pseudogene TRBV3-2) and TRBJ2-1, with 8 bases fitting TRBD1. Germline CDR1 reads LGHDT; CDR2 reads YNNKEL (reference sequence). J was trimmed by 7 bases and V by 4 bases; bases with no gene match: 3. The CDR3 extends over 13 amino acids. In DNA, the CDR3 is TGTGCCAGCAGCCTGAACAGGGGGAATGAGCAGTTCTTC. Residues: CASSLNRGNEQFF.

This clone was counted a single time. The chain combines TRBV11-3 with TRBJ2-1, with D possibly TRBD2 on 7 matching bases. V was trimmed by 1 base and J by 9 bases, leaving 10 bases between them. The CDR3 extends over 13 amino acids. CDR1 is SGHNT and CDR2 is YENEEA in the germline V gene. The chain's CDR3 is CASSLGRGGEQFF. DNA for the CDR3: TGTGCCAGCAGCTTAGGTAGGGGGGGTGAGCAGTTCTTC.

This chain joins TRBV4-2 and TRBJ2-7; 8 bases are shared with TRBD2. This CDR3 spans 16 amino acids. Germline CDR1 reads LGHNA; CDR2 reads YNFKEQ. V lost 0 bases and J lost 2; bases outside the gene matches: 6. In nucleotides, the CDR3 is TGTGCCAGCAGCCAAGATGGGTCGGGGGGGGCCTACGAGCAGTACTTC. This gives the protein CASSQDGSGGAYEQYF.

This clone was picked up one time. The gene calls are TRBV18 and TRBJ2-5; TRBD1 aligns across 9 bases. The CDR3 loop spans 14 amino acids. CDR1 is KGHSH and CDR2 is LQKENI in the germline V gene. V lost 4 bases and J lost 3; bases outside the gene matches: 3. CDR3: CASSLRQGEETQYF. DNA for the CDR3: TGTGCCAGCTCACTCCGACAGGGGGAAGAGACCCAGTACTTC. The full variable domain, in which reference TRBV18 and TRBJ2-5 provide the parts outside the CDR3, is NAGVMQNPRHLVRRRGQEARLRCSPMKGHSHVYWYRQLPEEGLKFMVYLQKENIIDESGMPKERFSAEFPKEGPSILRIQQVVRGDSAAYFCASSLRQGEETQYFGPGTRLLVL.

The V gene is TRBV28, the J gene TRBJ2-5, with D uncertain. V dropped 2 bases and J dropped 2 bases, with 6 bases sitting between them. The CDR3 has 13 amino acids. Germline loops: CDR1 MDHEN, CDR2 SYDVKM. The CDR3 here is CASSLDQQETQYF. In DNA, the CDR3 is TGTGCCAGCAGTTTAGATCAGCAAGAGACCCAGTACTTC.

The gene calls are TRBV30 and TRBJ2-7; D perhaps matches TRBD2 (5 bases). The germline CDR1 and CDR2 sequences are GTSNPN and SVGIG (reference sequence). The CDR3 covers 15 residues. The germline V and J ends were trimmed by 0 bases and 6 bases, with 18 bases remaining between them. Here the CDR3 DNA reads TGTGCCTGGAGTGTACTCGTTCCTCCAGCGGCCGAGCAGTACTTC. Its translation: CAWSVLVPPAAEQYF.

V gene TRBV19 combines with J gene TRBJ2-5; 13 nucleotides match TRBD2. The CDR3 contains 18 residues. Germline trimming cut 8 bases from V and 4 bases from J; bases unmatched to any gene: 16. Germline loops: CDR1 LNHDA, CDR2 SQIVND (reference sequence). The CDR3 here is CASETGTSGTTSPETQYF. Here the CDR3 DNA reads TGTGCCAGTGAGACCGGGACTAGCGGGACCACCAGCCCAGAGACCCAGTACTTC.

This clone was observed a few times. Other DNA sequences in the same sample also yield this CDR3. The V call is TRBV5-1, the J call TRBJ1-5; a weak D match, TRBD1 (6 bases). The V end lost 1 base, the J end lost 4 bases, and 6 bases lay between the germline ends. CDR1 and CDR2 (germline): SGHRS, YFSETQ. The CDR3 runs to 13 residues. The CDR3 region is CASSLQGNQPQHF. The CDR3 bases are TGCGCCAGCAGCTTGCAGGGGAATCAGCCCCAGCATTTT.

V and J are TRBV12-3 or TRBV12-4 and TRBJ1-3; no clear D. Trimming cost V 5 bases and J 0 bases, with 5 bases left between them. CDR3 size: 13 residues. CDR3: CASSLLSGNTIYF. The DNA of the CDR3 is TGTGCCAGCAGTCTCCTCTCTGGAAACACCATATATTTT.